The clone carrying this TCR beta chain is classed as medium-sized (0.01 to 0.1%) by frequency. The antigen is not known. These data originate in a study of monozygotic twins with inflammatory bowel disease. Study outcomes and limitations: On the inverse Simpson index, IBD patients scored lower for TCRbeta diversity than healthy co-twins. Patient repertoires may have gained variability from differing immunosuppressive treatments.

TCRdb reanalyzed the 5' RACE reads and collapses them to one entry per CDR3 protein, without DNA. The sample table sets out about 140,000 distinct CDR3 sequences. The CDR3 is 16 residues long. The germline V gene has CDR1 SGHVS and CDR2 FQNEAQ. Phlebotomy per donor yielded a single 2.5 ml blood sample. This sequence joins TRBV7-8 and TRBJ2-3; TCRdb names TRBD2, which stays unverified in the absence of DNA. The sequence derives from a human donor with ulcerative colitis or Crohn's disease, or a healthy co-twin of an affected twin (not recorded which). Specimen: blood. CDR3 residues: CASSRTSGRFTDTQYF. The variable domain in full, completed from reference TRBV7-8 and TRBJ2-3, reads GAGVSQSPRYKVAKRGQDVALRCDPISGHVSLFWYQQALGQGPEFLTYFQNEAQLDKSGLPSDRFFAERPEGSVSTLKIQRTQQEDSAVYLCASSRTSGRFTDTQYFGPGTRLTVL.